The 29 T cell receptor beta chains presented below share a single source sample, sequenced in a study of cytomegalovirus exposure and HLA in healthy donors. PCR primers comprised 60 Vbeta and 13 Jbeta primers. Clones were sequenced by immunoSEQ multiplex PCR, and TCRdb holds only the in-frame ones, with some missing. The sample yields approximately 110,000 clones, roughly 74% seen once. The specimen sequenced was PBMCs. The receptors come from a woman aged 50 to 60 in good health and CMV-seropositive.

The chain is built from TRBV5-4 and TRBJ1-4; a possible D gene is TRBD1 (5 bases). The germline V gene encodes CDR1 SGHNT and CDR2 YYREEE (reference sequence). This CDR3 has 14 residues. Trimming pared 8 bases from V and 4 bases from J, leaving 15 bases between. The CDR3 protein is CARGHTTYNEKLFF. DNA of the CDR3: TGTGCCAGAGGACACACAACCTATAATGAAAAACTGTTTTTT.

This clone showed up just a few times. V gene TRBV5-6 combines with J gene TRBJ1-3, with 7 bases aligning to TRBD1. V dropped 4 bases and J dropped 4; count of bases not matched to a gene: 8. CDR1 and CDR2 (germline): SGHDT, YYEEEE. This CDR3 contains 15 residues. The CDR3 DNA sequence: TGTGCCAGCAGCCAGGACAGGCTGGGGGGAAACACCATATATTTT. Translation: CASSQDRLGGNTIYF.

This chain links TRBV28 with TRBJ2-1, with 9 bases aligning to TRBD2. This CDR3 spans 18 amino acids. The V gene's germline CDR1 is MDHEN and CDR2 SYDVKM. Trimming removed 4 bases from V and 3 bases from J; junction bases left unmatched: 13. Written as DNA, the CDR3 is TGTGCCAGCAGTTCCTCGGGGACAGCGGGGGGCAGCTACAATGAGCAGTTCTTC. Its protein product is CASSSSGTAGGSYNEQFF.

The table lists this clone with a few counts. The J gene is TRBJ2-2, the V gene TRBV5-1; possible D gene TRBD2, 5 bases. The CDR3 has 13 amino acids. V shed 4 bases and J shed 7 bases, with 11 bases lying between them. The germline V gene has CDR1 SGHRS and CDR2 YFSETQ. The CDR3 DNA sequence: TGCGCCAGCAGCCACGAACGGGGCGGGGAGCTGTTTTTT. Protein product: CASSHERGGELFF.

This chain uses TRBV5-1 with TRBJ2-7; D call uncertain. The ends were cut back, 0 bases at V and 3 bases at J, with 10 bases in the middle. The CDR3 spans 14 residues. Germline CDR1 reads SGHRS; CDR2 reads YFSETQ. In DNA form, the CDR3 reads TGCGCCAGCAGCTTGGTGACCGACAACTACGAGCAGTACTTC. This sequence encodes CASSLVTDNYEQYF.

The chain joins TRBV28 to TRBJ1-6; D remains ambiguous. V lost 7 bases and J lost 3, with 10 bases in between. From germline, CDR1 is MDHEN and CDR2 SYDVKM. The CDR3 is made up of 14 amino acids. This chain's CDR3 is CASITGIYNSPLHF. The CDR3 DNA reads as TGTGCCAGCATCACCGGGATCTATAATTCACCCCTCCACTTT.

The chain joins TRBV27 to TRBJ1-1; D possibly corresponds to TRBD1 (5 bases). The germline V and J ends were trimmed by 0 bases and 0 bases, with 8 bases remaining between them. The germline CDR1 and CDR2 sequences are MNHEY and SMNVEV (reference sequence). CDR3 size: 15 residues. The CDR3 is CASSLSGGVNTEAFF. CDR3 DNA sequence: TGTGCCAGCAGTTTATCGGGGGGGGTGAACACTGAAGCTTTCTTT.

V gene TRBV2 combines with J gene TRBJ2-7; 8 bases fit TRBD1. With V trimmed by 9 bases and J by 2 bases, 6 bases remained unmatched. Per germline, CDR1 SNHLY and CDR2 FYNNEI. This CDR3 has 13 residues. CDR3 nucleotides: TGTGCCAGAGGGTGGACAGGGCCCTACGAGCAGTACTTC. The encoded protein is CARGWTGPYEQYF.

This chain links TRBV5-8 with TRBJ1-5; 9 bases line up with TRBD1. Losses at the gene ends were 6 bases for V and 7 bases for J; bases not matched to a gene: 11. Germline V lookup: CDR1 SGHTS, CDR2 YDEGEE. The CDR3 has 15 residues. The CDR3 nucleotides are TGTGCCAGCACCCTCGGGGACAGGGAGAACCAGCCCCAGCATTTT. Translating gives CASTLGDRENQPQHF.

This sequence joins TRBV30 and TRBJ1-5; tentative D call: TRBD1 (5 bases). Germline V gene data show CDR1 as GTSNPN and CDR2 as SVGIG (reference sequence). This CDR3 is built from 17 residues. V shed 5 bases and J shed 4 bases, with 24 bases lying between them. The CDR3 DNA follows: TGTGCCTGGCAAGTCTCGGGGGTCTGGGGTGTTAATCAGCCCCAGCATTTT. Translating gives CAWQVSGVWGVNQPQHF.

V gene TRBV2 combines with J gene TRBJ2-1; 11 nucleotides align to TRBD2. The V and J ends lost 7 bases and 7 bases, in that order; junction bases with no gene match: 9. This CDR3 is built from 15 residues. Germline V lookup: CDR1 SNHLY, CDR2 FYNNEI. The CDR3 loop reads CASTKLAGEGNEQFF. The CDR3 coding sequence is TGTGCCAGCACCAAACTAGCGGGGGAGGGAAATGAGCAGTTCTTC.

V usage is TRBV19 and J usage is TRBJ1-2; 8 bases match TRBD1. The germline V gene has CDR1 LNHDA and CDR2 SQIVND (reference sequence). The J segment lost 2 bases and the V segment lost 8 bases, leaving 7 bases of the junction unmatched. The CDR3 covers 14 residues. CDR3 in amino acids: CASRRGQGNYGYTF. The CDR3 nucleotides are TGTGCCAGTCGTCGCGGACAGGGAAACTATGGCTACACCTTC. Variable domain in full (rest from reference TRBV19 and TRBJ1-2): DGGITQSPKYLFRKEGQNVTLSCEQNLNHDAMYWYRQDPGQGLRLIYYSQIVNDFQKGDIAEGYSVSREKKESFPLTVTSAQKNPTAFYLCASRRGQGNYGYTFGSGTRLTVV.

The rearrangement joins TRBV27 to TRBJ1-6; 9 bases fit TRBD1. This CDR3 is 17 amino acids long. The germline gives CDR1 MNHEY, CDR2 SMNVEV (reference sequence). Unmatched junction bases numbered 10, after V lost 4 bases and J lost 6 bases. Here the CDR3 DNA reads TGTGCCAGCAGTTGGGGGGAGGGACAGGGCGTTAATTCACCCCTCCACTTT. Translating gives CASSWGEGQGVNSPLHF.

CDR3 sequence: CAARPGTGDRSPLHF. The CDR3, as DNA: TGTGCCGCCAGACCCGGGACAGGGGATCGATCACCCCTCCACTTT. J is TRBJ1-6 and V is TRBV19; 10 bases match TRBD1. This CDR3 spans 15 amino acids. V dropped 11 bases and J dropped 10; count of bases not matched to a gene: 14. Germline V CDR1 and CDR2: LNHDA, SQIVND (reference sequence).

The rearrangement uses TRBV4-1 and TRBJ1-2; maybe TRBD1 (6 bases). The V gene lost 0 bases and the J gene lost 6 bases, with 11 bases spanning the gap. CDR1 is MGHRA, CDR2 YSYEKL, per germline. This CDR3 has 14 residues. CDR3 in DNA: TGCGCCAGCAGCCAAGATCGAGGGGGGGATGGCTACACCTTC. It translates to CASSQDRGGDGYTF.

J is TRBJ1-2 and V is TRBV28, with D possibly matching TRBD1 (6 bases). Germline-derived CDR1 and CDR2 are MDHEN and SYDVKM. V was clipped by 3 bases and J by 2 bases, with 7 bases between them. This CDR3 contains 13 residues. CDR3 DNA: TGTGCCAGCAGTTTGACAGGAAACTATGGCTACACCTTC. The encoded protein is CASSLTGNYGYTF.

The chain's CDR3 is CASSLYTGTGGNYGYTF. The CDR3 DNA reads as TGTGCCAGCAGTTTATATACCGGGACAGGGGGTAACTATGGCTACACCTTC. V gene TRBV28 combines with J gene TRBJ1-2, with TRBD1 identical over 11 bases. There are 17 residues in the CDR3. Unmatched junction bases numbered 5, after V lost 1 base and J lost 1 base. Germline V lookup: CDR1 MDHEN, CDR2 SYDVKM.

This chain joins TRBV19 and TRBJ1-2, with D perhaps matching TRBD1 (5 bases). V was trimmed by 3 bases and J by 5 bases, leaving 7 bases between them. CDR1 LNHDA and CDR2 SQIVND come from the germline V gene (reference sequence). The CDR3 is 12 amino acids. The CDR3 loop reads CASSMGGYGYTF. In DNA form, the CDR3 reads TGTGCCAGTAGTATGGGGGGTTATGGCTACACCTTC.

V is TRBV6-6 and J is TRBJ1-4; 8 bases are shared with TRBD1. Germline CDR1 MNHNY, CDR2 SVGAGI (reference sequence). V was pared by 2 bases and J by 7 bases, with 9 bases of the junction left unmatched. The CDR3 is 16 amino acids. CDR3: CASSYHRTGLGEKLFF. The CDR3 DNA sequence: TGTGCCAGCAGTTACCATAGGACAGGGTTGGGTGAAAAACTGTTTTTT.

The genes are TRBV5-6 and TRBJ2-3; D gene uncertain. Germline V gives CDR1 SGHDT, CDR2 YYEEEE. The CDR3 is 17 residues long. Trimming took off 1 base at V and 2 bases at J, with 17 bases between the two ends. The CDR3 region has the DNA TGTGCCAGCAGCTTGCCCTCCGGCAGGAAATACACAGATACGCAGTATTTT. Its translation: CASSLPSGRKYTDTQYF.

The chain uses TRBV7-2 and TRBJ2-1, with D possibly matching TRBD2 (6 bases). The CDR3 extends over 14 amino acids. The germline CDR1 and CDR2 sequences are SGHTA and FQGNSA. Trimming stripped 1 base from V and 9 bases from J, with 13 bases between. The chain's CDR3 is CASSLEALALEQFF. For the CDR3, the DNA is TGTGCCAGCAGCTTAGAGGCCCTAGCGCTTGAGCAGTTCTTC.

This sequence joins TRBV12-5 and TRBJ2-7; 7 bases are shared with TRBD1. The germline V gene has CDR1 LGHNT and CDR2 FRNRAP. This CDR3 region has 15 residues. V gave up 4 bases and J gave up 2 bases; unmatched junction bases: 8. This CDR3 is CASGSRDRQAYEQYF. The CDR3 DNA reads TGTGCTAGTGGTTCCCGGGACAGACAAGCCTACGAGCAGTACTTC.

The rearrangement links TRBV29-1 to TRBJ2-2; D is perhaps TRBD1 (5 bases). This CDR3 region has 15 residues. Germline V gene sequence: CDR1 SQVTM, CDR2 ANQGSEA. V lost 7 bases and J 0 bases, leaving 15 bases between the germline ends. CDR3 in DNA: TGCAGCGCGGTGGAAGGGGCGACGAACACCGGGGAGCTGTTTTTT. Translated, it gives CSAVEGATNTGELFF.

The gene calls are TRBV5-1 and TRBJ1-2; no clear D. Trimming stripped 0 bases from V and 4 bases from J, with 10 bases between. Germline V gene sequence: CDR1 SGHRS, CDR2 YFSETQ. This CDR3 spans 14 amino acids. The DNA for the CDR3 is TGCGCCAGCAGCTTGGTACCAGGTATCTATGGCTACACCTTC. Translating it yields CASSLVPGIYGYTF.

The chain uses TRBV7-9 and TRBJ2-3; weak D call: TRBD1 (6 bases). V lost 1 base, J lost 15 bases, and 14 bases lay in between. The CDR3 is 12 amino acids. The germline V gene has CDR1 SEHNR and CDR2 FQNEAQ (reference sequence). The CDR3 spells CASSLVEDRNYF. The CDR3 DNA is TGTGCCAGCAGCTTAGTTGAGGACAGAAATTATTTT.

The V gene is TRBV4-2, the J gene TRBJ1-2, with 7 bases lining up with TRBD1. This CDR3 has 15 amino acids. Germline-derived CDR1 and CDR2 are LGHNA and YNFKEQ. V lost 0 bases, J lost 2 bases, and 3 bases stayed unmatched. CDR3 in DNA: TGTGCCAGCAGCCAAGAGGGGACAGCCAACTATGGCTACACCTTC. It is translated as CASSQEGTANYGYTF.

This chain joins TRBV7-9 and TRBJ2-7, with D maybe TRBD1 (6 bases). This CDR3 contains 13 residues. Germline V gene data show CDR1 as SEHNR and CDR2 as FQNEAQ (reference sequence). V lost 5 bases and J 2 bases, leaving 10 bases between the germline ends. The CDR3 nucleotides are TGTGCCAGCAGCCACAGGGACCCCTACGAGCAGTACTTC. Protein product: CASSHRDPYEQYF. The variable domain in full, completed from reference TRBV7-9 and TRBJ2-7, reads DTGVSQNPRHKITKRGQNVTFRCDPISEHNRLYWYRQTLGQGPEFLTYFQNEAQLEKSRLLSDRFSAERPKGSFSTLEIQRTEQGDSAMYLCASSHRDPYEQYFGPGTRLTVT.

This chain uses TRBV9 with TRBJ2-1; TRBD2 aligns across 8 bases. With V trimmed by 6 bases and J by 7 bases, 9 bases remained unmatched. The CDR3 has 14 residues. Germline V gene sequence: CDR1 SGDLS, CDR2 YYNGEE. CDR3 loop: CASTGAGGENEQFF. CDR3 DNA: TGTGCCAGCACGGGTGCGGGGGGCGAGAATGAGCAGTTCTTC.

The chain combines TRBV9 with TRBJ2-4; 11 bases are shared with TRBD1. V lost 3 bases to trimming and J lost 5 bases; unmatched junction nucleotides: 10. The CDR3 spans 17 residues. Germline CDR1 is SGDLS and CDR2 is YYNGEE. The CDR3 spells CASSAGTGGIYQNIQYF. The CDR3 nucleotides are TGTGCCAGCAGCGCAGGGACAGGGGGAATCTACCAAAACATTCAGTACTTC.